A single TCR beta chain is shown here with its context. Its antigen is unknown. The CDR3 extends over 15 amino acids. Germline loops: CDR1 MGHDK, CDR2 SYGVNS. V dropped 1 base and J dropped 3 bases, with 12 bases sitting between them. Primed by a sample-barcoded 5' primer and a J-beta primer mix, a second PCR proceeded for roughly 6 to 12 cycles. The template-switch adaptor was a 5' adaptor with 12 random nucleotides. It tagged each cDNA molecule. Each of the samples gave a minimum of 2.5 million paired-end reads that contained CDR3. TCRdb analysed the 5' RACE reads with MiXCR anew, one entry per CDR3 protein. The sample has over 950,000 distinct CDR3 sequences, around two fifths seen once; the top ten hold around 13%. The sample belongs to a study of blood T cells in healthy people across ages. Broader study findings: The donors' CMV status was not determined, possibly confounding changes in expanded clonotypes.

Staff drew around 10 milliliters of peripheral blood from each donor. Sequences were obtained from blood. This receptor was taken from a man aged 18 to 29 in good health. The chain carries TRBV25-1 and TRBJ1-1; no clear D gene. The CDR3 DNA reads TGTGCCAGCAGTGAATCGGGCCTAGCCTACACTGAAGCTTTCTTT. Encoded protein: CASSESGLAYTEAFF.